The 32 T cell receptor beta chains presented below share a single source sample, sequenced in a study of CD8 T cells in Susac syndrome. RNA, at about 0.5 to 1 ug, was reverse transcribed with random hexamers. TCRdb itself ran the immunoSEQ multiplex PCR reads through MiXCR, one entry per CDR3 protein. The table includes some 400,000 distinct CDR3 sequences, roughly 85% detected once. Input material: CD8+ T cells from PBMCs. The receptor set was obtained from a human donor with multiple sclerosis.

The chain is built from TRBV27 and TRBJ2-1; 15 positions agree with TRBD2. The CDR3 extends over 18 amino acids. Trimming took 5 bases from V and 3 from J; bases not matched to a gene: 8. Germline V CDR1 and CDR2: MNHEY, SMNVEV (reference sequence). Here the CDR3 reads CASSGLAGGPGVYNEQFF. The CDR3 coding sequence is TGTGCCAGCAGTGGACTAGCGGGAGGGCCGGGGGTCTACAATGAGCAGTTCTTC.

The chain has TRBV19 and TRBJ2-7; D not resolved. Trimming pared 4 bases from V and 4 bases from J, leaving 17 bases between. Germline V gene data show CDR1 as LNHDA and CDR2 as SQIVND (reference sequence). The length of the CDR3 is 15 residues. CDR3 residues: CASSTSVQTFYEQYF. The CDR3 bases are TGTGCCAGTAGTACGTCGGTACAGACCTTTTACGAGCAGTACTTC.

This clonotype was observed a single time. The V and J genes are TRBV4-2 and TRBJ2-1, with D possibly matching TRBD2 (5 bases). The germline V gene encodes CDR1 LGHNA and CDR2 YNFKEQ. The CDR3 spans 14 residues. Trimming took off 5 bases at V and 6 bases at J, with 14 bases between the two ends. The CDR3 DNA sequence: TGTGCCAGCAGCTCTAAGGGAGCCAGCAATGAGCAGTTCTTC. As protein: CASSSKGASNEQFF.

This clonotype was found once. The chain links TRBV20-1 to TRBJ2-1; tentatively, D is TRBD1 or TRBD2 (5 bases each). Germline V gives CDR1 DFQATT, CDR2 SNEGSKA (reference sequence). The CDR3 extends over 15 amino acids. Trimming cost V 5 bases and J 9 bases, with 23 bases left between them. For the CDR3, the DNA is TGCAGTGCTCTAGCTGCCAGGGTCGGCTTGGGTGAGCAGTTCTTC. Its protein is CSALAARVGLGEQFF.

This chain joins TRBV20-1 and TRBJ1-1; 7 bases fit TRBD1. CDR1 is DFQATT and CDR2 is SNEGSKA in the germline V gene (reference sequence). The CDR3 is made up of 15 amino acids. J lost 5 bases, V lost 6 bases, and 15 bases had no gene match. CDR3 loop: CSAVSYSTGQTEAFF. The CDR3 region has the DNA TGCAGTGCCGTGAGCTATTCGACAGGGCAGACTGAAGCTTTCTTT.

This chain uses TRBV6-5 with TRBJ1-2, with D uncertain. CDR3 length: 12 residues. Germline assignment: CDR1 MNHEY and CDR2 SVGAGI. The ends were cut back, 4 bases at V and 8 bases at J, with 11 bases in the middle. The DNA for the CDR3 is TGTGCCAGCAGTTCTCCATCTGGCGGCTACACCTTC. Translation gives CASSSPSGGYTF.

The chain employs TRBV20-1 and TRBJ2-7, with a tentative D call TRBD1 (6 bases). The CDR3 contains 15 residues. V gave up 6 bases and J gave up 0 bases, with 18 bases separating them. Germline V lookup: CDR1 DFQATT, CDR2 SNEGSKA (reference sequence). The CDR3 nucleotides are TGCAGTGCCTCTCGGGACAACGGCTCCTCCTACGAGCAGTACTTC. Translation: CSASRDNGSSYEQYF.

V and J are TRBV7-8 and TRBJ2-3; TRBD2 is a possible D gene (5 bases). Per the germline V gene, CDR1 is SGHVS and CDR2 is FQNEAQ. CDR3 length: 17 residues. V was clipped by 2 bases and J by 2 bases, with 17 bases between them. In DNA, the CDR3 is TGTGCCAGCAGCTTACTGGGGAGCGCGGCCGACACAGATACGCAGTATTTT. Protein product: CASSLLGSAADTDTQYF.

V gene TRBV5-1 combines with J gene TRBJ2-3; D not resolved. The ends were cut back, 1 base at V and 2 bases at J, with 11 bases in the middle. Germline CDR1 SGHRS, CDR2 YFSETQ. The CDR3 covers 15 residues. Written as DNA, the CDR3 is TGCGCCAGCAGCTTGCTCGGATTTGACACAGATACGCAGTATTTT. Its protein product is CASSLLGFDTDTQYF. Filled out from reference TRBV5-1 and TRBJ2-3, the complete variable domain reads KAGVTQTPRYLIKTRGQQVTLSCSPISGHRSVSWYQQTPGQGLQFLFEYFSETQRNKGNFPGRFSGRQFSNSRSEMNVSTLELGDSALYLCASSLLGFDTDTQYFGPGTRLTVL.

This chain joins TRBV13 and TRBJ2-1; D tentatively fits TRBD1 or TRBD2 (5 bases each). Trimming left V 1 base short and J 6 bases short, with 13 bases between. Per germline, CDR1 PRHDT and CDR2 FYEKMQ (reference sequence). The CDR3 runs to 15 residues. The CDR3 is CASSLDGVGRNEQFF. In DNA, the CDR3 is TGTGCCAGCAGCTTAGACGGGGTGGGACGCAATGAGCAGTTCTTC.

The rearrangement links TRBV27 to TRBJ2-1; the D gene is possibly TRBD2 (6 bases). This CDR3 spans 14 amino acids. The ends were cut back, 2 bases at V and 5 bases at J, with 10 bases in the middle. The germline CDR1 and CDR2 sequences are MNHEY and SMNVEV (reference sequence). DNA of the CDR3: TGTGCCAGCAGTTTAACTAGCTGGGACAATGAGCAGTTCTTC. Translation: CASSLTSWDNEQFF.

The CDR3 bases are TGTGCCAGCAGCTTAGGGGAGAATCAGCCCCAGCATTTT. Translation gives CASSLGENQPQHF. V usage is TRBV7-6 and J usage is TRBJ1-5, with unresolved D. Germline CDR1 and CDR2: SGHVS and FNYEAQ. There are 13 residues in the CDR3. V dropped 1 base and J dropped 4 bases, with 5 bases sitting between them.

This clonotype was seen a few times. The chain carries TRBV5-1 and TRBJ2-7, with 8 bases fitting TRBD1. The CDR3 contains 15 residues. Germline CDR1 is SGHRS and CDR2 is YFSETQ. Losses at the gene ends were 2 bases for V and 0 bases for J; bases not matched to a gene: 4. CDR3 amino acids: CASSFTGQGSYEQYF. The CDR3 bases are TGCGCCAGCAGCTTTACCGGACAGGGCTCCTACGAGCAGTACTTC.

V gene TRBV11-3 combines with J gene TRBJ1-1, with D tentatively TRBD1 (6 bases). The germline V gene encodes CDR1 SGHNT and CDR2 YENEEA. Trimming took off 5 bases at V and 4 bases at J, with 11 bases between the two ends. The CDR3 has 13 amino acids. The CDR3 sequence: CASSNRDATEAFF. Here the CDR3 DNA reads TGTGCCAGCAGCAACAGGGACGCCACTGAAGCTTTCTTT.

The gene calls are TRBV4-1 and TRBJ1-5; TRBD1 matches 7 bases. The germline gives CDR1 MGHRA, CDR2 YSYEKL. This CDR3 is 16 amino acids long. V was clipped by 0 bases and J by 2 bases; unmatched bases: 4. This chain's CDR3 is CASSQDGGGGNQPQHF. The CDR3 DNA reads as TGCGCCAGCAGCCAAGATGGAGGGGGCGGCAATCAGCCCCAGCATTTT.

The chain joins TRBV5-5 to TRBJ2-7; no definite D call. In germline, CDR1 is SGHKS, CDR2 YYEKEE (reference sequence). Trimming pared 0 bases from V and 4 bases from J, leaving 11 bases between. This CDR3 is 14 amino acids long. The CDR3 DNA follows: TGTGCCAGCAGCTTGGACGGCAGCCCTTACGAGCAGTACTTC. Translated, it gives CASSLDGSPYEQYF.

The rearrangement uses TRBV27 and TRBJ2-7; 9 bases align to TRBD2. Germline V gene sequence: CDR1 MNHEY, CDR2 SMNVEV (reference sequence). V trimming: 4 bases; J trimming: 2 bases; junction bases outside the gene matches: 9. The CDR3 runs 16 residues. The CDR3 loop reads CASSSSLAGGPYEQYF. The CDR3 nucleotides are TGTGCCAGCAGTTCCTCCCTGGCGGGGGGGCCCTACGAGCAGTACTTC.

The V and J genes are TRBV27 and TRBJ1-1, with D perhaps TRBD1 (5 bases). Per the germline V gene, CDR1 is MNHEY and CDR2 is SMNVEV (reference sequence). V lost 3 bases and J lost 0, with 11 bases in between. The CDR3 runs to 15 residues. CDR3 DNA: TGTGCCAGCAGTTTCCAGAGGGGACTGAACACTGAAGCTTTCTTT. Encoded protein: CASSFQRGLNTEAFF.

CDR3 nucleotide sequence: TGTGCCAGCAGCTTCCGTTTTATGGGTTCGAGCTCCTACAATGAGCAGTTCTTC. Amino acids: CASSFRFMGSSSYNEQFF. The V call is TRBV5-6, the J call TRBJ2-1; D unresolved. The V gene lost 2 bases and the J gene lost 0 bases, with 18 bases spanning the gap. Looked up from germline, CDR1 is SGHDT and CDR2 is YYEEEE. This CDR3 region has 18 residues.

This CDR3 is CASSLRRNTGELFF. For the CDR3, the DNA is TGTGCCAGCAGCTTAAGGCGGAACACCGGGGAGCTGTTTTTT. The rearrangement uses TRBV5-6 and TRBJ2-2; D unclear. This CDR3 contains 14 residues. Trimming took 2 bases from V and 1 from J, leaving 6 bases between them. Germline V gene data show CDR1 as SGHDT and CDR2 as YYEEEE. Full variable domain (rest looked up from reference TRBV5-6 and TRBJ2-2): DAGVTQSPTHLIKTRGQQVTLRCSPKSGHDTVSWYQQALGQGPQFIFQYYEEEERQRGNFPDRFSGHQFPNYSSELNVNALLLGDSALYLCASSLRRNTGELFFGEGSRLTVL.

J is TRBJ2-5 and V is TRBV13, with TRBD2 identical over 14 bases. The germline CDR1 and CDR2 sequences are PRHDT and FYEKMQ (reference sequence). The CDR3 consists of 15 residues. Losses at the gene ends were 4 bases for V and 7 bases for J; bases not matched to a gene: 5. The DNA of the CDR3 is TGTGCCAGCAGCTCGACTAGCGGGGGGGCCGTGACCCAGTACTTC. This codes for CASSSTSGGAVTQYF.

The chain is built from TRBV6-5 and TRBJ2-7; D tentatively reads TRBD1 or TRBD2 (6 bases each). Germline CDR1 is MNHEY and CDR2 is SVGAGI. This CDR3 is built from 15 residues. The V end was cut by 4 bases, the J end by 0 bases, with 13 bases between. The CDR3 DNA reads as TGTGCCAGCAGTTCGGACGGGGGCTTCTCCTACGAGCAGTACTTC. Translated, it gives CASSSDGGFSYEQYF.

The chain recombines TRBV7-6 with TRBJ2-1; 10 nucleotides match TRBD2. The CDR3 runs 14 residues. The germline V gene has CDR1 SGHVS and CDR2 FNYEAQ. Unmatched junction bases numbered 2, after V lost 3 bases and J lost 6 bases. CDR3 region: CASSLASGSNEQFF. CDR3 sequence (DNA): TGTGCCAGCAGCTTGGCTAGCGGGAGCAATGAGCAGTTCTTC.

This chain connects TRBV5-4 to TRBJ2-2, with D tentatively TRBD1 or TRBD2 (5 bases each). CDR3 length: 12 residues. Germline V gene data show CDR1 as SGHNT and CDR2 as YYREEE (reference sequence). Between the trimmed V and J ends, which lost 5 bases and 9 bases, there was a span of 11 bases. The CDR3 is CASRGDPRELFF. CDR3 nucleotides: TGTGCCAGCAGGGGGGACCCGCGGGAGCTGTTTTTT. Using reference TRBV5-4 and TRBJ2-2 for the parts outside the CDR3, the full variable domain is ETGVTQSPTHLIKTRGQQVTLRCSSQSGHNTVSWYQQALGQGPQFIFQYYREEENGRGNFPPRFSGLQFPNYSSELNVNALELDDSALYLCASRGDPRELFFGEGSRLTVL.

The chain uses TRBV29-1 and TRBJ1-5, with 7 bases aligning to TRBD1. This CDR3 has 13 amino acids. In germline, CDR1 is SQVTM, CDR2 ANQGSEA. The V segment lost 2 bases and the J segment 6 bases; nucleotides outside the gene matches: 4. The CDR3 DNA is TGCAGCGTTGAAACAGGGGTAGGTCAGCCCCAGCATTTT. It encodes CSVETGVGQPQHF.

The rearrangement uses TRBV15 and TRBJ2-7; D remains ambiguous. V was shortened by 7 bases and J by 6 bases, with 13 bases between the two germline ends. The CDR3 is 12 amino acids. Germline assignment: CDR1 LNHNV and CDR2 YYDKDF (reference sequence). Here the CDR3 reads CATIGLNGEQYF. The DNA for the CDR3 is TGTGCCACCATAGGGCTAAACGGCGAGCAGTACTTC.

This chain joins TRBV6-1 and TRBJ2-7; D call uncertain. CDR1 is MNHNS and CDR2 is SASEGT in the germline V gene. Trimming removed 3 bases at V and 1 base at J, with 13 bases between. The length of the CDR3 is 15 residues. CDR3 loop: CASSEYVGKSYEQYF. Written as DNA, the CDR3 is TGTGCCAGCAGTGAGTATGTCGGCAAGTCCTACGAGCAGTACTTC.

The gene calls are TRBV5-1 and TRBJ2-1; 13 bases are shared with TRBD2. The length of the CDR3 is 16 residues. Unmatched junction bases numbered 2, after V lost 0 bases and J lost 5 bases. CDR1 and CDR2 from the germline V gene are SGHRS and YFSETQ. DNA of the CDR3: TGCGCCAGCAGCTTGGGGACTAGCGGGGGCCACAATGAGCAGTTCTTC. Protein: CASSLGTSGGHNEQFF. The variable domain in full, completed from reference TRBV5-1 and TRBJ2-1, reads KAGVTQTPRYLIKTRGQQVTLSCSPISGHRSVSWYQQTPGQGLQFLFEYFSETQRNKGNFPGRFSGRQFSNSRSEMNVSTLELGDSALYLCASSLGTSGGHNEQFFGPGTRLTVL.

The chain recombines TRBV4-1 with TRBJ2-1, with 7 positions matching TRBD2. With 1 base clipped from V and 5 bases from J, the junction kept 5 bases outside the gene matches. This CDR3 contains 15 residues. Germline CDR1 reads MGHRA; CDR2 reads YSYEKL. CDR3 loop: CASSQAAGLHNEQFF. For the CDR3, the DNA is TGCGCCAGCAGCCAAGCCGCGGGACTACACAATGAGCAGTTCTTC.

The chain employs TRBV6-5 and TRBJ2-2; the D gene is possibly TRBD2 (5 bases). CDR1 and CDR2 (germline): MNHEY, SVGAGI. The CDR3 spans 15 residues. V lost 6 bases and J 0 bases, leaving 11 bases between the germline ends. This CDR3 reads CASSTGESNTGELFF. The DNA of the CDR3 is TGTGCCAGCAGCACCGGGGAATCGAACACCGGGGAGCTGTTTTTT.

This chain uses TRBV27 with TRBJ2-5, with 10 bases matching TRBD2. The CDR3 contains 14 residues. Germline values: CDR1 MNHEY, CDR2 SMNVEV (reference sequence). The junction had 4 bases not matched to a gene; V was cut back by 3 bases and J by 6 bases. CDR3: CASSFASGSQTQYF. The CDR3 region has the DNA TGTGCCAGCAGTTTCGCTAGCGGGAGCCAGACCCAGTACTTC.

The rearrangement links TRBV11-2 to TRBJ2-7; 9 nucleotides line up with TRBD2. With 5 bases clipped from V and 4 bases from J, the junction kept 6 bases outside the gene matches. The CDR3 runs to 14 residues. The V gene's germline CDR1 is SGHAT and CDR2 FQNNGV. Here the CDR3 DNA reads TGTGCCAGCAGCCCGGCGGGAGGGCCGTACGAGCAGTACTTC. The encoded protein is CASSPAGGPYEQYF.